This TCR beta chain was sequenced during a study of beta chain features in type 1 diabetes. Study overall: In all, around 110,000,000 sorted cells from all samples were analyzed. Findings and limits, study-wide: Shorter TCRB CDR3s, moderately but significantly so, were found in Type 1 diabetes patients in all four CD4+ subsets. The question left open here concerned HLA type influencing TCRB rearrangement.

From germline, CDR1 is SGHRS and CDR2 YFSETQ. The CDR3 contains 16 residues. V was clipped by 4 bases and J by 7 bases; unmatched bases: 8. As every portion of the isolated RNA was reverse transcribed, the sequencing read expressed TCRB transcripts. TCRdb's table, derived via immunoSEQ multiplex PCR, lists solely in-frame clones and lacks some. In the table there are hundreds of thousands of clones, roughly an eighth of which are singletons. This clone showed up just a few times. The antigen remains undetermined. J is TRBJ2-1 and V is TRBV5-1, with 13 bases identical to TRBD2. Sequencing was done on a sample of naive CD4+ T cells from blood. The clonotype was recovered from a young man with type 1 diabetes. The CDR3 loop is CASSPGLAGLGNEQFF. CDR3 bases: TGCGCCAGCAGCCCGGGACTAGCGGGACTAGGTAATGAGCAGTTCTTC.